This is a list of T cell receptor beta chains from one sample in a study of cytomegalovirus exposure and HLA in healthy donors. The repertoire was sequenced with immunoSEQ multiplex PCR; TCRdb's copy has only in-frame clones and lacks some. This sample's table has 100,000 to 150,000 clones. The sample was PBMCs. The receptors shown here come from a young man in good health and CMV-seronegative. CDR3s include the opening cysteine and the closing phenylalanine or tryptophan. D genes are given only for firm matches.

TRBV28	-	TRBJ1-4	CASSSPTGEKLFF	TGTGCCAGCAGTTCGCCCACAGGGGAAAAACTGTTTTTT
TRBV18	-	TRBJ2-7	CASSPDSWEQYF	TGTGCCAGCTCACCCGACAGTTGGGAGCAGTACTTC
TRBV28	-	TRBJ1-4	CASTGRGGSWEKLFF	TGTGCCAGCACTGGGCGGGGGGGATCGTGGGAAAAACTGTTTTTT
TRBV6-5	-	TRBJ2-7	CASSYSTSLARGEQYF	TGTGCCAGCAGTTACTCGACAAGCCTAGCCCGGGGGGAGCAGTACTTC
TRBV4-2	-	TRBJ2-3	CASSQEGTSSTDTQYF	TGTGCCAGCAGCCAAGAAGGGACATCTAGCACAGATACGCAGTATTTT
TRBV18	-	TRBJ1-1	CASSPFQGQFERVYNTEAFF	TGTGCCAGCTCACCATTCCAGGGACAATTTGAGAGGGTATATAACACTGAAGCTTTCTTT
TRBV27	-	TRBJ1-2	CASSPSRSPAGVWGYTF	TGTGCCAGCAGTCCCAGTAGATCACCAGCAGGGGTGTGGGGCTACACCTTC
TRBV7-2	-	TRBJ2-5	CASSLALGLPLETQYF	TGTGCCAGCAGCTTAGCGCTCGGACTACCCCTGGAGACCCAGTACTTC
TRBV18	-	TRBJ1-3	CASSPRRADTIYF	TGTGCCAGCTCACCACGCAGGGCTGACACCATATATTTT
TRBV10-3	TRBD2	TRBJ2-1	CAIRTGTSDNEQFF	TGTGCCATCAGGACCGGGACTAGTGACAATGAGCAGTTCTTC
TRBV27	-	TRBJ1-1	CASRGDKREAFF	TGTGCCAGCAGGGGAGACAAGCGTGAAGCTTTCTTT
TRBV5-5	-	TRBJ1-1	CASSLNGMLRVTEAFF	TGTGCCAGCAGCTTGAACGGAATGCTGAGGGTCACTGAAGCTTTCTTT
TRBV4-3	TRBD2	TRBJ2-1	CASSRQRGDYNEQFF	TGCGCCAGCAGCCGACAGCGGGGAGATTACAATGAGCAGTTCTTC
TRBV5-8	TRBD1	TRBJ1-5	CASSWGQGRNQPQHF	TGTGCCAGCAGCTGGGGACAGGGGCGCAATCAGCCCCAGCATTTT
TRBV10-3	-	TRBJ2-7	CAIRGADEQYF	TGTGCCATCAGGGGGGCAGACGAGCAGTACTTC
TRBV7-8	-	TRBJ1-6	CASSLDRDNSPLHF	TGTGCCAGCAGCTTAGACAGGGATAATTCACCCCTCCACTTT
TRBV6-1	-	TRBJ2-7	CASSEGDTALYEQYF	TGTGCCAGCAGTGAAGGGGACACGGCCCTATACGAGCAGTACTTC
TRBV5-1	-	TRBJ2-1	CASSLEGSGDEQFF	TGCGCCAGCAGCTTGGAGGGGTCAGGGGATGAGCAGTTCTTC
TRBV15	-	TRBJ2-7	CATSIGQMSSYEQYF	TGTGCCACCAGCATCGGACAGATGAGCTCCTACGAGCAGTACTTC
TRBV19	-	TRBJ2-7	CASSPGNYYEQYF	TGTGCCAGTAGTCCGGGAAATTACTACGAGCAGTACTTC
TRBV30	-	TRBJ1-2	CAWNVGQGAGCTF	-
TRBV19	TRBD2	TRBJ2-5	CASRPPRVAGVKETQYF	TGTGCCAGTAGGCCACCTCGAGTAGCGGGAGTAAAAGAGACCCAGTACTTC
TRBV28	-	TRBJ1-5	CASTLRTHVNQPQHF	TGTGCCAGCACTCTTCGAACACATGTCAATCAGCCCCAGCATTTT
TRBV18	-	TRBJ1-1	CASSPGFVRANTEAFF	TGTGCCAGCTCACCAGGTTTCGTAAGAGCTAACACTGAAGCTTTCTTT
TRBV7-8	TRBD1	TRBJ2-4	CASSTGGEAKNIQYF	TGTGCCAGCAGCACAGGGGGCGAAGCCAAAAACATTCAGTACTTC
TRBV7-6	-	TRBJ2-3	CASSLDYPDTQYF	TGTGCCAGCAGCTTGGACTATCCAGATACGCAGTATTTT
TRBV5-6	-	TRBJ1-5	CASSFRGFGQPQHF	TGTGCCAGCAGCTTCAGGGGTTTCGGACAGCCCCAGCATTTT
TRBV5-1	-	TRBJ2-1	CASSLEIQRNEQFF	TGCGCCAGCAGCTTGGAAATACAGAGAAATGAGCAGTTCTTC
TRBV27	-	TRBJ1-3	CASSRGQSGNTIYF	TGTGCCAGCAGTAGAGGCCAATCTGGAAACACCATATATTTT
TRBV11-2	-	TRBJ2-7	CASSSVRSSYEQYF	TGTGCCAGCAGCTCAGTACGGAGCTCCTACGAGCAGTACTTC
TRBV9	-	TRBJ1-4	CASSVEPAARIEKLFF	TGTGCCAGCAGCGTAGAACCCGCGGCGAGAATTGAAAAACTGTTTTTT
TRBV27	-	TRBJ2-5	CASSFQDRETQYF	TGTGCCAGCAGTTTCCAGGATCGGGAGACCCAGTACTTC
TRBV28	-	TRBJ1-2	CAWSGGNYGYTF	TGTGCCTGGAGTGGGGGGAACTATGGCTACACCTTC
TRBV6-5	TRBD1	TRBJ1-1	CASVGTGGFPEAFF	TGTGCCAGCGTGGGGACAGGGGGCTTCCCTGAAGCTTTCTTT
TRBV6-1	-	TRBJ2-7	CASSVGSREQYF	TGTGCCAGCAGTGTGGGTTCGAGGGAGCAGTACTTC
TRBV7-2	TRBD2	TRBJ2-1	CASSLSRSSGGAEFF	TGTGCCAGCAGCTTATCACGGTCTAGCGGGGGGGCTGAGTTCTTC
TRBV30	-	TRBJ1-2	CAWSIGKGYGYTF	TGTGCCTGGAGTATAGGGAAGGGGTATGGCTACACCTTC
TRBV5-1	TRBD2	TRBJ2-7	CASSTGTSGPRGLSEQYF	TGCGCCAGCAGCACCGGGACTAGCGGGCCCCGGGGGCTTAGCGAGCAGTACTTC
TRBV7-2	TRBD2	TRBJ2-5	CASSLVGGGQTQYF	TGTGCCAGCAGCTTAGTTGGGGGAGGGCAAACCCAGTACTTC
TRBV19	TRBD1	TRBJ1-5	CASSEQGLSNQPQHF	TGTGCCAGTAGTGAACAGGGGTTAAGCAATCAGCCCCAGCATTTT
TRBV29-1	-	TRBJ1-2	CSVGGGSEGYTF	TGCAGCGTTGGAGGAGGGAGCGAAGGCTACACCTTC
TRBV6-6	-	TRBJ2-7	CASSYTTAYEQYF	TGTGCCAGCAGTTACACCACAGCCTACGAGCAGTACTTC
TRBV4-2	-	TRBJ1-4	CASSQGLNEKLFF	TGTGCCAGCAGCCAAGGGCTTAATGAAAAACTGTTTTTT
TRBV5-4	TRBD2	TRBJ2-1	CASSPGTSVYNEQFF	TGTGCCAGCAGCCCGGGGACTAGCGTCTACAATGAGCAGTTCTTC
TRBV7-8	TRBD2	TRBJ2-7	CASTPSASGGHTYEQYF	TGTGCCAGCACCCCCAGCGCTAGCGGGGGGCACACCTACGAGCAGTACTTC
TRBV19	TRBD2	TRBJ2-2	CASSTLGLAGAGELFF	TGTGCCAGTAGTACTTTGGGACTAGCGGGGGCTGGGGAGCTGTTTTTT
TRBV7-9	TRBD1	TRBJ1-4	CASSPNQGAGIEKLFF	TGTGCCAGCAGCCCAAATCAGGGGGCAGGTATTGAAAAACTGTTTTTT
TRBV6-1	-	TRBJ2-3	CASSESGTDTQYF	TGTGCCAGCAGTGAATCGGGAACAGATACGCAGTATTTT
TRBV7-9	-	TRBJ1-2	CASSLASEAAGYTF	TGTGCCAGCAGCTTAGCGTCAGAGGCCGCTGGCTACACCTTC
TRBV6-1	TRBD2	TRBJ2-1	CASSEGGGGYNEQFF	TGTGCCAGCAGTGAGGGCGGCGGGGGATACAATGAGCAGTTCTTC
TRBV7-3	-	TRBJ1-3	CASSLSSSSGNTIYF	TGTGCCAGCAGCTTAAGTTCCAGCTCTGGAAACACCATATATTTT
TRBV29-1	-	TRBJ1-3	CSATGPEGNTIYF	TGCAGCGCAACAGGACCCGAAGGAAACACCATATATTTT
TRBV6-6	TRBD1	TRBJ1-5	CASSPTGWEQPQHF	TGTGCCAGCAGTCCGACAGGGTGGGAACAGCCCCAGCATTTT
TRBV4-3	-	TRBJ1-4	CASSQGGSTHTNEKLFF	TGCGCCAGCAGCCAAGGGGGCAGCACACATACTAATGAAAAACTGTTTTTT
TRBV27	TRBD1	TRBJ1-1	CASSSTTGSLAFF	TGTGCCAGCAGTTCCACGACAGGGTCTTTAGCTTTCTTT
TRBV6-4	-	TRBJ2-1	CASSILRESNNEQFF	TGTGCCAGCAGTATCCTCAGGGAAAGCAACAATGAGCAGTTCTTC
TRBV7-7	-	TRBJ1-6	CASSLNRDSPLHF	TGTGCCAGCAGTTTAAACAGGGATTCACCCCTCCACTTT
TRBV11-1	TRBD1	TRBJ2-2	CASSARTGSNTGELFF	TGTGCCAGCAGCGCGCGGACAGGGTCGAACACCGGGGAGCTGTTTTTT